This T cell receptor (beta chain) was recorded in a study of blood T cell repertoires in COVID-19. V was shortened by 2 bases and J by 10 bases, with 15 bases between the two germline ends. The germline V gene has CDR1 SGHTA and CDR2 FQGNSA. The CDR3 has 14 amino acids. Sequencing was performed with immunoSEQ multiplex PCR; in TCRdb, only in-frame clones are kept and a portion is missing. The sample has roughly 40,000 clones, around 90% seen once. V is TRBV7-2 and J is TRBJ1-5; D is perhaps TRBD1 (5 bases). Material for sequencing was peripheral blood. The sequence was obtained from a man aged 45-65 years with active COVID-19. The CDR3 region is CASSLNGGVQPQHF. CDR3 nucleotide sequence: TGTGCCAGCAGCTTAAATGGGGGGGTTCAACCCCAGCATTTT.